A single sample is the source of the 17 T cell receptor beta chains below, sequenced in a study of identical twins. A single record per CDR3 protein comes from TCRdb applying MiXCR to the 5' RACE reads. The sample comprises some 590,000 distinct CDR3 sequences, more than 9% of which are singletons, and roughly 3% rests with the top ten. The sample was also linked to a second study, of yellow fever vaccine responses in identical twins.

Material: PBMCs. These receptor sequences come from a woman aged 18-29 years in good health.

The chain combines TRBV18 with TRBJ2-2, with D uncertain. Germline lookup yields CDR1 KGHSH and CDR2 LQKENI. V gave up 3 bases and J gave up 4 bases, with 9 bases separating them. This CDR3 is built from 14 residues. The CDR3 nucleotides read TGTGCCAGCTCACCGGAAGGGTCCACCGGGGAGCTGTTTTTT. Protein sequence: CASSPEGSTGELFF.

This clonotype was seen repeatedly, ten times or more. DNA for the CDR3: TGCGCCAGCAGCCAGCCAGGGGGCCTGAACACCGGGGAGCTGTTTTTT. Amino acids: CASSQPGGLNTGELFF. The gene calls are TRBV4-3 and TRBJ2-2, with 8 bases fitting TRBD1. Germline V gene sequence: CDR1 LGHNA, CDR2 YSLEER. The junction had 4 bases not matched to a gene; V was cut back by 3 bases and J by 1 base. CDR3 length: 16 residues.

This clonotype was found many times. The genes are TRBV25-1 and TRBJ1-5, with D perhaps TRBD1 (5 bases). The V gene lost 3 bases and the J gene lost 6 bases, with 12 bases spanning the gap. This CDR3 has 14 amino acids. Germline V gene data show CDR1 as MGHDK and CDR2 as SYGVNS. Written as DNA, the CDR3 is TGTGCCAGCAGTGACGGGACGGATATTCAGCCCCAGCATTTT. It is translated as CASSDGTDIQPQHF.

In its sample, this clonotype was seen a few times. J is TRBJ2-7 and V is TRBV7-2; 7 nucleotides line up with TRBD2. Germline CDR1 and CDR2: SGHTA and FQGNSA. This CDR3 comprises 14 residues. V lost 1 base to trimming and J lost 4 bases; unmatched junction nucleotides: 4. CDR3 protein: CASSLVAGFYEQYF. The CDR3 coding sequence is TGTGCCAGCAGCTTAGTAGCGGGTTTTTACGAGCAGTACTTC. Based on the CDR3 plus reference TRBV7-2 and TRBJ2-7, the full variable domain is GAGVSQSPSNKVTEKGKDVELRCDPISGHTALYWYRQSLGQGLEFLIYFQGNSAPDKSGLPSDRFSAERTGGSVSTLTIQRTQQEDSAVYLCASSLVAGFYEQYFGPGTRLTVT.

This clonotype was detected a few times. The chain couples TRBV7-2 to TRBJ2-5; D might be TRBD1 (6 bases). There are 16 residues in the CDR3. Trimming removed 4 bases at V and 2 bases at J, with 17 bases between. CDR1 and CDR2 (germline): SGHTA, FQGNSA. The CDR3 coding sequence is TGTGCCAGCAGCTCCCACCTGCCGGGACAACAAGAGACCCAGTACTTC. This codes for CASSSHLPGQQETQYF.

This clonotype turned up a few times. This rearrangement joins TRBV5-1 to TRBJ1-1; D gene uncertain. In germline, CDR1 is SGHRS, CDR2 YFSETQ. The CDR3 sequence is 13 residues long. The germline V and J ends were trimmed by 3 bases and 1 base, with 7 bases remaining between them. The CDR3 is CASSSNPNTEAFF. CDR3 nucleotide sequence: TGCGCCAGCAGCTCCAACCCGAACACTGAAGCTTTCTTT.

The sample holds many counts of this clonotype. The chain employs TRBV25-1 and TRBJ1-5; maybe TRBD1 (6 bases). The germline V gene has CDR1 MGHDK and CDR2 SYGVNS. This CDR3 has 16 amino acids. V was pared by 2 bases and J by 3 bases, with 14 bases between. DNA of the CDR3: TGTGCCAGCAGTGAACAGGGCAGGGGTTTCAATCAGCCCCAGCATTTT. As protein: CASSEQGRGFNQPQHF. The full variable domain, rest sourced from reference TRBV25-1 and TRBJ1-5, is EADIYQTPRYLVIGTGKKITLECSQTMGHDKMYWYQQDPGMELHLIHYSYGVNSTEKGDLSSESTVSRIRTEHFPLTLESARPSHTSQYLCASSEQGRGFNQPQHFGDGTRLSIL.

The V gene is TRBV4-3, the J gene TRBJ2-1; D unclear. Germline CDR1 reads LGHNA; CDR2 reads YSLEER. The CDR3 has 15 residues. The ends were cut back, 0 bases at V and 6 bases at J, with 12 bases in the middle. CDR3 sequence (DNA): TGCGCCAGCAGCCAAGATGAGGCTGCTTTCAATGAGCAGTTCTTC. As protein: CASSQDEAAFNEQFF.

Many counts were recorded for this clonotype. This chain links TRBV27 with TRBJ2-1, with 7 bases fitting TRBD1. CDR1 MNHEY and CDR2 SMNVEV come from the germline V gene (reference sequence). V shed 6 bases and J 2 bases; nucleotides not matched to a gene: 7. The CDR3 totals 15 residues. The CDR3 loop reads CASRTDRVTYNEQFF. The CDR3 coding sequence is TGTGCCAGCAGAACAGACAGGGTCACCTACAATGAGCAGTTCTTC.

This clonotype appeared a few times. The chain uses TRBV12-5 and TRBJ2-7; possibly TRBD2 for D (6 bases). The CDR3 is 15 residues long. V was clipped by 0 bases and J by 4 bases, with 13 bases between them. In germline, CDR1 is LGHNT, CDR2 FRNRAP. The CDR3 nucleotides are TGTGCTAGTGGTTTGGTAATCGGAGGGTGGTACGAGCAGTACTTC. Protein sequence: CASGLVIGGWYEQYF.

This clonotype was found many times. The genes are TRBV10-3 and TRBJ2-2, with TRBD2 matching over 8 bases. The CDR3 extends over 16 amino acids. Germline loops: CDR1 ENHRY, CDR2 SYGVKD. J lost 7 bases, V lost 0 bases, and 7 bases had no gene match. The CDR3 reads CAISESVGGAGGELFF. CDR3 coding DNA: TGTGCCATCAGTGAGTCGGTCGGGGGGGCCGGCGGGGAGCTGTTTTTT.

This clonotype was counted between two and nine times. This chain joins TRBV6-2 or TRBV6-3 and TRBJ2-6; D uncertain. CDR3 length: 14 amino acids. Between the trimmed V and J ends, which lost 2 bases and 8 bases, there was a span of 10 bases. CDR1 is MNHEY, CDR2 SVGEGT, per germline. CDR3 bases: TGTGCCAGCAGTTACACCGGGCTTACCAACGTCCTGACTTTC. This encodes CASSYTGLTNVLTF.

This clonotype was seen more than once but under ten times. This rearrangement joins TRBV7-2 to TRBJ1-6; D remains ambiguous. CDR1 SGHTA and CDR2 FQGNSA come from the germline V gene. This CDR3 region has 15 residues. V was pared by 5 bases and J by 8 bases, with 16 bases between. The CDR3 DNA follows: TGTGCCAGCAGCCCTGCCCGCGCGGGATATTCACCCCTCCACTTT. The encoded protein is CASSPARAGYSPLHF.

J is TRBJ2-1 and V is TRBV29-1; D might be TRBD2 (6 bases). This CDR3 region has 10 residues. CDR1 and CDR2 from the germline V gene are SQVTM and ANQGSEA. V lost 7 bases and J lost 13, with 14 bases in between. The DNA for the CDR3 is TGCAGCGCCGTCGGGACTTTACAGTTCTTC. This translates into CSAVGTLQFF.

This clonotype was recorded at least ten times. This sequence joins TRBV7-8 and TRBJ2-3; D not certain. Trimming removed 1 base from V and 1 base from J, with 9 bases in between. The CDR3 totals 15 residues. Germline V CDR1 and CDR2: SGHVS, FQNEAQ. CDR3 DNA: TGTGCCAGCAGCTTAGGGTCTCCCGGCACAGATACGCAGTATTTT. It codes for CASSLGSPGTDTQYF.

In this sample, this clonotype turned up a few times. V gene TRBV15 combines with J gene TRBJ2-5, with D perhaps TRBD1 (5 bases). V dropped 11 bases and J dropped 5 bases, with 18 bases sitting between them. CDR1 and CDR2 from the germline V gene are LNHNV and YYDKDF (reference sequence). The CDR3 runs 13 residues. The CDR3 nucleotides are TGTGCCGTGGCAGGGCAGGGCATGGAGACCCAGTACTTC. Its translation: CAVAGQGMETQYF. The variable domain in full, completed from reference TRBV15 and TRBJ2-5, reads DAMVIQNPRYQVTQFGKPVTLSCSQTLNHNVMYWYQQKSSQAPKLLFHYYDKDFNNEADTPDNFQSRRPNTSFCFLDIRSPGLGDTAMYLCAVAGQGMETQYFGPGTRLLVL.

The sample holds many counts of this clonotype. J is TRBJ2-3 and V is TRBV5-4, with D unresolved. CDR1 is SGHNT, CDR2 YYREEE, per germline (reference sequence). Between the trimmed V and J ends, which lost 3 bases and 4 bases, there was a span of 9 bases. The CDR3 spans 13 residues. CDR3: CASSSLKADTQYF. The CDR3 nucleotides are TGTGCCAGCAGCTCTTTAAAGGCAGATACGCAGTATTTT.